These T cell receptor beta chains were read from a single sample in a study of Graves' ophthalmopathy and Graves' hyperthyroidism. MiXCR, applied by TCRdb to the multiplex PCR reads, yields one record per CDR3 protein. The table has approximately 1.2 million distinct CDR3 sequences, around a third seen once. The specimen was peripheral blood or thyroid tissue (not recorded which). The origin of the receptors is an adult man with Graves' hyperthyroidism. The CDR3 runs from the conserved cysteine through the conserved F or W. A D gene is named only where the DNA matches it firmly. A clone size is listed for some rows: how often the clone was seen (once, few, many), or a class if it is expanded.

>NA|NA|TRBV28|TRBJ1-6
CATNGRGYSPLHF
TGTGCCACCAATGGAAGGGGCTATTCACCCCTCCACTTT
>NA|many|TRBV15|TRBJ2-7
CATSRAGVYEQYF
TGTGCCACCAGCAGAGCCGGTGTTTACGAGCAGTACTTC
>NA|few|TRBV6-1|TRBJ2-7
CASSRDGTLGSREQYF
TGTGCCAGCAGCCGAGACGGGACCTTGGGATCGCGAGAGCAGTACTTC
>NA|once|TRBV5-1|TRBJ1-2
CASSFGGAGSYGYTF
TGCGCCAGCAGCTTTGGGGGCGCGGGTTCATATGGCTACACCTTC
>NA|NA|TRBV5-4|TRBJ2-7
CASSPLGYSYEQYF
TGTGCCAGCAGCCCTTTGGGGTATTCCTACGAGCAGTACTTC
>NA|many|TRBV20-1|TRBJ1-1
CSARDSWYTEAFF
TGCAGTGCTAGAGATTCGTGGTACACTGAAGCTTTCTTT
>NA|many|TRBV10-2|TRBJ1-5
CASSDRGFQPQHF
TGCGCCAGCAGTGATCGGGGATTTCAGCCCCAGCATTTT
>TRBD1|once|TRBV7-9|TRBJ1-1
CASSLVRDRAGTEAFF
TGTGCCAGCAGCTTAGTCCGGGACAGGGCGGGCACTGAAGCTTTCTTT
>NA|NA|TRBV7-9|TRBJ2-5
CASSAGIQETQYF
TGTGCCAGCAGCGCAGGGATCCAGGAGACCCAGTACTTC
>NA|NA|TRBV12-3/TRBV12-4|TRBJ1-6
CASSSARKGHNSPLHF
TGTGCCAGCAGTTCCGCCCGAAAGGGACATAATTCACCCCTCCACTTT
>NA|NA|TRBV4-1|TRBJ2-7
CASSQVRDAGYEQYF
TGCGCCAGCAGCCAAGTTCGGGACGCAGGCTACGAGCAGTACTTC
>NA|NA|TRBV5-1|TRBJ2-5
CASSLVKQSTEETQYF
TGCGCCAGCAGCTTGGTAAAACAGAGCACTGAGGAGACCCAGTACTTC
>NA|many|TRBV7-2|TRBJ1-4
CASSSGREKLFF
TGTGCCAGCAGCTCCGGACGGGAAAAACTGTTTTTT
>TRBD2|NA|TRBV7-9|TRBJ2-5
CASSPRSGGAPETQYF
TGTGCCAGCTCACCCAGAAGCGGGGGGGCACCAGAGACCCAGTACTTC